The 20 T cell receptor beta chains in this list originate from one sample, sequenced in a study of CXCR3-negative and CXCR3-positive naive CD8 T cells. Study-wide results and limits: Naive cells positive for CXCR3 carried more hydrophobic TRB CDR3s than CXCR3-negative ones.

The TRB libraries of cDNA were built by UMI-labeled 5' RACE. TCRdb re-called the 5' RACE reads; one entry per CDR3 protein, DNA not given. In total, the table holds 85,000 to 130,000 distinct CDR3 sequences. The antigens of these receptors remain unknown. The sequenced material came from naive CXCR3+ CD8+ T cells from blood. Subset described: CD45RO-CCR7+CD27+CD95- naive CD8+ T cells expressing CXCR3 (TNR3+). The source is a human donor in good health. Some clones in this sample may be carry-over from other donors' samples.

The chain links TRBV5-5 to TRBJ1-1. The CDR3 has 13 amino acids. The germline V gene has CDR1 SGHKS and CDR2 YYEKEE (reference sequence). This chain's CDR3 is CASSLGYEPEAFF.

The CDR3: CASSPTQGANSYEQYF. This sequence joins TRBV28 and TRBJ2-7; lacking DNA, the TRBD1 call made by TCRdb goes unchecked. Germline loops: CDR1 MDHEN, CDR2 SYDVKM. The CDR3 covers 16 residues.

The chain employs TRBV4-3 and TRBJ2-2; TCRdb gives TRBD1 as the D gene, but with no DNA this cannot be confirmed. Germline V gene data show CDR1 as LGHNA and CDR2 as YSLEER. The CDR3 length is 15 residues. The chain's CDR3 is CASSQDTGVTGELFF.

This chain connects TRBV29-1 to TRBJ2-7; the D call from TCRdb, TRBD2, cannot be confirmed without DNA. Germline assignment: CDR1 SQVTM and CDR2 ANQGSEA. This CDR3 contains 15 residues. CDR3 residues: CSVEPSGSLNYEQYF.

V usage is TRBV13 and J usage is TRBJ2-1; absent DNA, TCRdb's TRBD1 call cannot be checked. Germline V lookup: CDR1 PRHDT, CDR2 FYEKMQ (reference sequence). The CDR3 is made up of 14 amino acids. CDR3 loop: CASSHGQGAFEQFF.

The CDR3 here is CASSLPGGGSYEQYF. The chain couples TRBV5-6 to TRBJ2-7; TCRdb calls TRBD1, which cannot be checked without DNA. Germline V gives CDR1 SGHDT, CDR2 YYEEEE. The CDR3 totals 15 residues.

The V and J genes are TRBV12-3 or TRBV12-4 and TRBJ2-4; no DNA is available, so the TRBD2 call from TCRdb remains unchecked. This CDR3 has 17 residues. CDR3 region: CASSKPTSGRAKNIQYF.

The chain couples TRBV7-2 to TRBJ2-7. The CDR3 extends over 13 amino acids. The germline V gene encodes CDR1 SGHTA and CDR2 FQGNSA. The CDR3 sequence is CASSLAGFYEQYF.

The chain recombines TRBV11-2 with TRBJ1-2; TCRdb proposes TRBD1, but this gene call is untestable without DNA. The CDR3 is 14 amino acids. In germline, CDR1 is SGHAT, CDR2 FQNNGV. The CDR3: CASTRTATNYGYTF.

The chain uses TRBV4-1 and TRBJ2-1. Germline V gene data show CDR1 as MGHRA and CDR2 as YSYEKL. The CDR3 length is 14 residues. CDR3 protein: CASSQDSEYNEQFF.

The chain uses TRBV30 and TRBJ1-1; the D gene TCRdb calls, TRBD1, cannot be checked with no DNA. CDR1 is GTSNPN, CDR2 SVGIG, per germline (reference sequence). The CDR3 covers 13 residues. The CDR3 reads CAWRGQGDTEAFF.

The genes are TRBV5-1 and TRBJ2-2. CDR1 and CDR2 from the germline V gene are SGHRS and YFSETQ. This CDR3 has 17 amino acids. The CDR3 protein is CASSLLLTISNTGELFF.

The CDR3 reads CASSLQGAREQYF. V and J are TRBV27 and TRBJ2-7; no DNA is available, so the TRBD1 call from TCRdb remains unchecked. Germline CDR1 and CDR2: MNHEY and SMNVEV (reference sequence). The CDR3 is 13 residues long.

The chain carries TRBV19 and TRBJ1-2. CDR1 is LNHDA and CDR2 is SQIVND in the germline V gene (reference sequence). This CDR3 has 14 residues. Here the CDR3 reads CASSLQGGNYGYTF.

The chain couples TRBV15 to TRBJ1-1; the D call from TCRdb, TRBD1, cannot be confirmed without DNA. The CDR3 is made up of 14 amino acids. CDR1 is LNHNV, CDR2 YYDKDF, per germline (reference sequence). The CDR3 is CATSSTGQPPGAFF.

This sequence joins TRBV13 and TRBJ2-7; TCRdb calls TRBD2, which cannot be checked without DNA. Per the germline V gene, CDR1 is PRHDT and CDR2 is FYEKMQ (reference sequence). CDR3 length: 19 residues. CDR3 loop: CASSSQGDPAGGLTYEQYF.

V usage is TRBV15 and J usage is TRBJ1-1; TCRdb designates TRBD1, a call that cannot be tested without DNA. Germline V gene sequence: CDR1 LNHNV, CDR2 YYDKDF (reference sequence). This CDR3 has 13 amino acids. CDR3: CATSPTGDTEAFF.

CDR3: CSVEGGSGGQEYNEQFF. The J gene is TRBJ2-1, the V gene TRBV29-1; TCRdb's assignment of TRBD1 cannot be checked, as there is no DNA. CDR1 is SQVTM and CDR2 is ANQGSEA in the germline V gene. The CDR3 sequence is 17 residues long.

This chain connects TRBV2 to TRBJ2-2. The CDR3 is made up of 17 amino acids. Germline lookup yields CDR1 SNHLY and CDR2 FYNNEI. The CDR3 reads CASSERVARPNTGELFF.

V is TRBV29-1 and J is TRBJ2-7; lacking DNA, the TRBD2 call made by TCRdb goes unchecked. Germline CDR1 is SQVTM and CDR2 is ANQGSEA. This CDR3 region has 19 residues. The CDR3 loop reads CSVEDEDPSGSSGRYEQYF.